This T cell receptor beta chain emerged from a study of neurological immune-mediated disorders. General study points: Private repertoires in all groups were suggested by the absence of shared CDR3 amino acid sequences among expanded clones across subjects.

The CDR3 is made up of 15 amino acids. With 3 bases removed from V and 0 bases from J, the gap between germline ends came to 9 bases. Germline V gene sequence: CDR1 SGHRS, CDR2 YFSETQ. The sample holds many counts of this clonotype. What it binds is unknown. cDNA synthesis was performed by 5'RACE with 10-nucleotide random UMIs. TCRdb independently ran MiXCR on the 5' RACE reads; one entry per CDR3 protein. The table has about 59,000 distinct CDR3 sequences, around 24% seen once. Noted time point: technical triplicate 2. Libraries used 2 million unsorted PBMCs kept frozen in RNAlater. This chain uses TRBV5-1 with TRBJ2-2; perhaps D is TRBD1 or TRBD2 (5 bases each). The TCR originated in a man between 60 and 75 years old with HTLV-1-associated myelopathy (HAM/TSP). Input material: PBMCs. In nucleotides, the CDR3 is TGCGCCAGCAGCTCCGGGACGGCGAACACCGGGGAGCTGTTTTTT. Translation gives CASSSGTANTGELFF. The full variable domain, rest sourced from reference TRBV5-1 and TRBJ2-2, is KAGVTQTPRYLIKTRGQQVTLSCSPISGHRSVSWYQQTPGQGLQFLFEYFSETQRNKGNFPGRFSGRQFSNSRSEMNVSTLELGDSALYLCASSSGTANTGELFFGEGSRLTVL.